A single sample gave rise to the 15 T cell receptor beta chains below, sequenced in a study of T cell repertoires in cytomegalovirus infection. MiXCR, run by TCRdb on the reads, gives a single entry per CDR3 protein. The table records about 920,000 distinct CDR3 sequences, around 30% of them present only once. No antigen is known for these receptors. The source was cultured CD8+ T cells from PBMCs, collected from culture after CMV antigen stimulation. The receptors shown here come from a human donor in good health (CMV status not recorded). Some clones in this sample may be carry-over from other donors' samples.

This clonotype was seen many times. The rearrangement joins TRBV7-2 to TRBJ1-2; D might be TRBD1 (6 bases). CDR3 length: 14 residues. Germline CDR1 SGHTA, CDR2 FQGNSA. V was shortened by 3 bases and J by 4 bases, with 12 bases between the two germline ends. The CDR3 DNA reads TGTGCCAGCAGCTTTCGGAGGGGGGGCTATGGCTACACCTTC. It yields the protein CASSFRRGGYGYTF.

This clonotype showed up just a few times. The chain joins TRBV12-3 or TRBV12-4 to TRBJ1-6; D is possibly TRBD1 (5 bases). This CDR3 has 16 amino acids. Trimming stripped 1 base from V and 6 bases from J, with 13 bases between. The CDR3 region has the DNA TGTGCCAGCAGTTTAGATATGGGGCCGGCTAATTCACCCCTCCACTTT. Protein sequence: CASSLDMGPANSPLHF.

This clonotype appeared a few times. The chain employs TRBV20-1 and TRBJ1-4; a possible D gene is TRBD1 (6 bases). Trimming cost V 3 bases and J 8 bases, with 16 bases left between them. CDR3 length equals 14 residues. The germline V gene encodes CDR1 DFQATT and CDR2 SNEGSKA (reference sequence). The CDR3 loop reads CSASRGGTQEKLFF. CDR3 in DNA: TGCAGTGCTAGCAGAGGGGGGACTCAGGAAAAACTGTTTTTT.

This clonotype was observed a handful of times. CDR3 sequence: CATKRGGVAGGTDTQYF. CDR3 coding DNA: TGTGCCACCAAACGCGGAGGGGTAGCGGGGGGCACAGATACGCAGTATTTT. This chain connects TRBV2 to TRBJ2-3; 9 nucleotides match TRBD2. Germline loops: CDR1 SNHLY, CDR2 FYNNEI. CDR3 length: 17 residues. The junction had 15 bases not matched to a gene; V was cut back by 10 bases and J by 1 base.

Points on this clonotype: The junction differs from germline at one of its ends, possibly a read error. V usage is TRBV11-1 and J usage is TRBJ2-1, with 8 bases fitting TRBD2. CDR3 length: 15 amino acids. Germline CDR1 is SGHAT and CDR2 is FQDESV (reference sequence). The CDR3 region is CANSLTGGGYNEQFF. Written as DNA, the CDR3 is TGTGCCAACAGCCTGACGGGGGGGGGCTACAATGAGCAGTTCTTC.

This clonotype was detected a few times. The CDR3 region is CASSLSSGGAWTGELFF. Here the CDR3 DNA reads TGTGCCAGCAGTTTGTCCAGCGGGGGGGCCTGGACCGGGGAGCTGTTTTTT. J is TRBJ2-2 and V is TRBV27; 10 bases line up with TRBD2. This CDR3 comprises 17 residues. CDR1 MNHEY and CDR2 SMNVEV come from the germline V gene (reference sequence). The J segment lost 5 bases and the V segment lost 3 bases, leaving 9 bases of the junction unmatched.

The V gene is TRBV27, the J gene TRBJ1-6, with 7 bases identical to TRBD1. In germline, CDR1 is MNHEY, CDR2 SMNVEV (reference sequence). V lost 7 bases, J lost 8 bases, and 11 bases stayed unmatched. The CDR3 consists of 15 residues. CDR3 DNA sequence: TGTGCCAGCACCACGGGGGCAGGGGGAGATTCACCCCTCCACTTT. The encoded protein is CASTTGAGGDSPLHF.

V gene TRBV2 combines with J gene TRBJ2-1, with D possibly being TRBD1 (6 bases). CDR1 is SNHLY and CDR2 is FYNNEI in the germline V gene. The CDR3 consists of 14 residues. The ends were cut back, 3 bases at V and 3 bases at J, with 9 bases in the middle. The CDR3 loop is CASSEGHVYNEQFF. DNA for the CDR3: TGTGCCAGCAGTGAGGGACACGTCTACAATGAGCAGTTCTTC.

This chain connects TRBV4-3 to TRBJ1-3; 8 bases agree with TRBD1. V shed 0 bases and J 4 bases; nucleotides not matched to a gene: 5. Germline V lookup: CDR1 LGHNA, CDR2 YSLEER. This CDR3 region has 16 residues. CDR3 sequence: CASSQDTRGQGNTIYF. The CDR3, as DNA: TGCGCCAGCAGCCAAGATACCAGGGGGCAAGGAAACACCATATATTTT.

V is TRBV6-2 or TRBV6-3 and J is TRBJ2-1, with D possibly matching TRBD1 (5 bases). The V end lost 1 base, the J end lost 9 bases, and 10 bases lay between the germline ends. Looked up from germline, CDR1 is MNHEY and CDR2 is SVGEGT. CDR3 length equals 13 residues. CDR3 sequence: CASSYFQGTEQFF. In nucleotides, the CDR3 is TGTGCCAGCAGTTACTTTCAGGGAACTGAGCAGTTCTTC.

The J gene is TRBJ2-1, the V gene TRBV2; no firm D call. The CDR3 sequence is 11 residues long. The V gene lost 7 bases and the J gene lost 9 bases, with 10 bases spanning the gap. Germline CDR1 and CDR2: SNHLY and FYNNEI. The DNA of the CDR3 is TGTGCCAGCAACGGTTGGAGTGAGCAGTTCTTC. Its translation is CASNGWSEQFF.

This clonotype was seen repeatedly, ten times or more. The CDR3 DNA is TGTGCCAGCAGCTTAGTATTAGGGCCCGGAAACACCATATATTTT. Amino acids: CASSLVLGPGNTIYF. The chain uses TRBV7-8 and TRBJ1-3; no clear D gene. The germline V gene encodes CDR1 SGHVS and CDR2 FQNEAQ. CDR3 length equals 15 residues. Trimming removed 1 base at V and 4 bases at J, with 11 bases between.

In regard to this clonotype: At one of its ends the junction is not consistent with the germline gene, which may arise from a read error. The chain combines TRBV7-8 with TRBJ2-3, with no clear D. The CDR3 runs to 14 residues. Germline CDR1 reads SGHVS; CDR2 reads FQNEAQ. For the CDR3, the DNA is TGTGCCAGGAGCTTAGTAGGGAGCACAGATACGCAGTATTTT. It encodes CARSLVGSTDTQYF.

This clonotype was recorded a few times. The gene calls are TRBV7-6 and TRBJ1-1, with D unclear. CDR1 is SGHVS and CDR2 is FNYEAQ in the germline V gene. This CDR3 contains 13 residues. Trimming removed 5 bases at V and 4 bases at J, with 11 bases between. CDR3 sequence reads: CASSPPEATEAFF. The CDR3 nucleotides read TGTGCCAGCAGCCCCCCAGAGGCCACTGAAGCTTTCTTT. Supplemented by reference TRBV7-6 and TRBJ1-1, the full variable domain reads GAGVSQSPRYKVTKRGQDVALRCDPISGHVSLYWYRQALGQGPEFLTYFNYEAQQDKSGLPNDRFSAERPEGSISTLTIQRTEQRDSAMYRCASSPPEATEAFFGQGTRLTVV.

The gene calls are TRBV27 and TRBJ2-7; 12 positions match TRBD1. With V trimmed by 5 bases and J by 2 bases, 7 bases remained unmatched. Germline loops: CDR1 MNHEY, CDR2 SMNVEV (reference sequence). The length of the CDR3 is 16 residues. The CDR3 loop reads CASSLLRDRGPYEQYF. DNA of the CDR3: TGTGCCAGCAGTCTACTCCGGGACAGGGGGCCCTACGAGCAGTACTTC.